This TCR beta chain was recovered during a study of CD8+CD57+ T cells in acquired aplastic anemia. Across the whole study: Yields of DNA that came from sorted CD4+ and CD8+ cells averaged about 3 ug. There were 10 million to 12 million reads, on average, for CD4+ cells from healthy donors. Whole-study findings and limits: Patients had around 30 CD8+ CDR3 sequences in common with controls (the shared set).

The CDR3 runs 15 residues. V lost 0 bases, J lost 7 bases, and 13 bases lay in between. In germline, CDR1 is SGHRS, CDR2 YFSETQ. For this clonotype: Its antigen is undetermined.

Genomic DNA constituted the template upon which TCR beta VDJ and CDR3 profiling was performed. TCRdb reprocessed the reads via MiXCR and lists one record per CDR3 protein. The repertoire consists of approximately 380,000 distinct CDR3 sequences, with 65% to 80% occurring once and the leading ten covering 4%. The chain carries TRBV5-1 and TRBJ2-2; the D is unclear. Source material: sorted CD4+, CD8+, or CD8+CD57+ T cells (not recorded which) from PBMCs. This clonotype was obtained from a human donor in good health, serving as a control. CDR3 sequence (DNA): TGCGCCAGCAGCTTGGACCTTGCTATGAGCGGGGAGCTGTTTTTT. It is translated as CASSLDLAMSGELFF.